This TCR beta chain was retrieved from a study of blood T cell repertoires in COVID-19. Study-level background: Samples representing acute and convalescent COVID-19 were sourced from the United States, Italy and Spain.

The data were produced by immunoSEQ multiplex PCR, yet TCRdb's version contains in-frame clones alone and is incomplete. The sample has a few hundred thousand clones, 87% seen once. Looked up from germline, CDR1 is SNHLY and CDR2 is FYNNEI. There are 16 residues in the CDR3. The V gene end was trimmed by 0 bases and the J gene end by 3 bases; junction bases not matched to a gene: 5. Cohort allocation depended upon clinical history that participants reported. The sequence derives from a man aged 18 to 29 with acute COVID-19. The genes are TRBV2 and TRBJ2-5, with 9 bases aligning to TRBD2. The sample was PBMCs or T cells enriched from blood (not recorded which). This CDR3 is CASSEAGSGGKETQYF. The CDR3 DNA reads TGTGCCAGCAGTGAAGCGGGGAGCGGGGGGAAAGAGACCCAGTACTTC. Combining the CDR3 with reference TRBV2 and TRBJ2-5 gives the whole variable domain EPEVTQTPSHQVTQMGQEVILRCVPISNHLYFYWYRQILGQKVEFLVSFYNNEISEKSEIFDDQFSVERPDGSNFTLKIRSTKLEDSAMYFCASSEAGSGGKETQYFGPGTRLLVL.